This T cell receptor beta chain was sequenced during a study of blood T cell repertoires in COVID-19. The protocol was immunoSEQ multiplex PCR, while the TCRdb copy is restricted to in-frame clones and leaves out a portion. The table records about 140,000 clones, approximately 80% of them present only once. Germline V gene lookup returns CDR1 LNHDA and CDR2 SQIVND (reference sequence). Trimming took 8 bases from V and 6 from J; bases not matched to a gene: 16. CDR3 length: 16 residues. Sequenced: peripheral blood. The TCR comes from a human donor in a cohort sampled during active COVID-19. The chain combines TRBV19 with TRBJ2-3; 8 bases align to TRBD2. The chain's CDR3 is CASPPSTAGVLDTQYF. Here the CDR3 DNA reads TGTGCCAGTCCCCCGTCGACAGCGGGAGTTTTGGATACGCAGTATTTT. Combining the CDR3 with reference TRBV19 and TRBJ2-3 gives the whole variable domain DGGITQSPKYLFRKEGQNVTLSCEQNLNHDAMYWYRQDPGQGLRLIYYSQIVNDFQKGDIAEGYSVSREKKESFPLTVTSAQKNPTAFYLCASPPSTAGVLDTQYFGPGTRLTVL.